A selection of T cell receptor beta chains follows, all from one sample in a study of blood T cell repertoires in COVID-19. Using immunoSEQ multiplex PCR, the repertoire was profiled, and TCRdb retains in-frame clones only, with some absent. This table holds some 180,000 clones, around 80% found once. The source material was peripheral blood. Receptor source: an elderly woman with active or convalescent COVID-19. The CDR3 runs from the conserved cysteine through the conserved F or W. D genes are given only for firm matches. The size of a clone is reported for some rows only, either as once, few or many, or as a class for expanded clones.

>once|TRBD2|TRBV6-1|TRBJ2-1
CASSDGASGVFNEQFF
TGTGCCAGCAGTGATGGGGCTAGCGGGGTCTTCAATGAGCAGTTCTTC
>NA|TRBD2|TRBV9|TRBJ2-7
CASSEKGLAGGALHEQYF
TGTGCCAGCAGCGAAAAGGGACTAGCGGGGGGTGCTCTCCACGAGCAGTACTTC
>NA|NA|TRBV5-5|TRBJ2-7
CASSLRYEQYF
TGTGCCAGCAGCTTGCGGTACGAGCAGTACTTC
>NA|TRBD1|TRBV11-3|TRBJ1-2
CASTKTGSHNYGYTF
TGTGCCAGCACTAAGACAGGGTCACATAACTATGGCTACACCTTC
>NA|NA|TRBV7-8|TRBJ2-3
CASSLGRATDTQYF
TGTGCCAGCAGCTTGGGCAGGGCCACAGATACGCAGTATTTT
>NA|NA|TRBV19|TRBJ2-3
CATEVNGGPTDTQYF
TGTGCCACCGAAGTAAACGGGGGACCAACAGATACGCAGTATTTT
>NA|TRBD2|TRBV4-3|TRBJ2-3
CASSQVLAGGQGDTQYF
TGCGCCAGCAGCCAAGTACTAGCGGGGGGGCAGGGTGATACGCAGTATTTT
>few|TRBD1|TRBV19|TRBJ1-1
CASRRTGMNTEAFF
TGTGCCAGTAGACGGACAGGGATGAACACTGAAGCTTTCTTT
>NA|NA|TRBV19|TRBJ1-4
CASSPHPGRNEKLFF
TGTGCCAGTAGTCCCCATCCGGGTCGGAATGAAAAACTGTTTTTT
>few|TRBD1|TRBV5-4|TRBJ1-2
CASSLGLQGGGYTF
TGTGCCAGCAGCTTGGGACTTCAGGGGGGTGGCTACACCTTC
>NA|NA|TRBV28|TRBJ2-3
CASSLAGASTDTQYF
TGTGCCAGCAGTTTAGCGGGGGCCTCCACAGATACGCAGTATTTT
>NA|NA|TRBV27|TRBJ1-2
CASSLFRGGNYGYTF
TGTGCCAGCAGTTTATTCAGGGGCGGGAACTATGGCTACACCTTC
>NA|NA|TRBV20-1|TRBJ2-1
CSAGPQNEQFF
TGCAGTGCTGGGCCACAGAATGAGCAGTTCTTC
>NA|TRBD2|TRBV19|TRBJ2-3
CASSMASGGIDTQYF
TGTGCCAGTAGTATGGCTAGCGGGGGTATCGATACGCAGTATTTT
>NA|TRBD1|TRBV28|TRBJ1-2
CASSLEQGAISGYTF
TGTGCCAGCAGCCTCGAGCAGGGGGCGATAAGTGGCTACACCTTC
>NA|NA|TRBV4-2|TRBJ1-4
CASSRSGQGLNEKLFF
TGTGCCAGCAGCCGTTCCGGCCAGGGTCTAAATGAAAAACTGTTTTTT
>NA|NA|TRBV21-1|TRBJ2-2
CASSGQTTSFWTGELFF
TGTGCCAGCAGCGGCCAAACCACTAGCTTCTGGACCGGGGAGCTGTTTTTT
>NA|NA|TRBV6-5|TRBJ1-2
CASSTLGEAGGYTF
TGTGCCAGCAGTACACTTGGGGAGGCGGGTGGCTACACCTTC
>NA|TRBD1|TRBV19|TRBJ1-1
CASSIVGTGEGVTEAFF
TGTGCCAGTAGTATAGTCGGGACAGGGGAAGGGGTCACTGAAGCTTTCTTT
>NA|NA|TRBV11-2|TRBJ2-7
CASRYGAYEQYF
TGTGCCAGCAGGTACGGAGCCTACGAGCAGTACTTC
>NA|NA|TRBV10-3|TRBJ2-3
CATRVTDTQYF
TGTGCCACACGGGTGACAGATACGCAGTATTTT
>NA|NA|TRBV19|TRBJ1-2
CASSDTINYGYTF
TGTGCCAGCTCTGACACCATTAACTATGGCTACACCTTC
>NA|TRBD2|TRBV4-3|TRBJ2-1
CASSQDPSGGTYNEQFF
TGCGCCAGCAGCCAAGATCCCAGCGGGGGAACCTACAATGAGCAGTTCTTC